This T cell receptor (beta chain) came from a study of cytomegalovirus exposure and HLA in healthy donors. PCR employed 60 Vbeta and 13 Jbeta primers. Repertoires were generated with immunoSEQ multiplex PCR, while TCRdb's copy carries only in-frame clones and drops some. The table includes about 110,000 clones, about four fifths detected once. To note about this clone: What it binds is unknown.

V lost 4 bases, J lost 7 bases, and 15 bases lay in between. Germline lookup yields CDR1 LNHNV and CDR2 YYDKDF (reference sequence). The CDR3 has 14 amino acids. Broader study findings: A missense variant in DCLRE1C was later tied to TCR beta V- and J-gene trimming.

Sequenced sample: PBMCs. The chain combines TRBV15 with TRBJ2-3, with no clear D. This clonotype was sampled from a woman aged 18 to 35 in good health and CMV-seropositive. CDR3 coding DNA: TGTGCCACCAGCAATCCCCCCCCAGTGAATACGCAGTATTTT. This translates into CATSNPPPVNTQYF.